The clone carrying this TCR beta chain was recorded at least ten times. What it recognizes is unknown. Combining iRepertoire HTBI primers with Arm-PCR of CDR3 regions, the authors built TCR beta libraries. TCRdb reanalysed the multiplex PCR reads using MiXCR and keeps one entry per CDR3 protein. The sample carries roughly 300,000 distinct CDR3 sequences, roughly 21% recorded once. Time point reported: persistent/refractory GD, antithyroid drugs over 5 years with positive TRAb. Extracted PBMC RNA gave rise to the TCR library. It was American Thyroid Association guidelines that determined Graves' disease diagnosis. The sample is drawn from a study of regulatory T cells in long-lasting Graves disease. Study information: Over 5 years of antithyroid drugs plus positive TSH receptor antibodies defined persistent Graves' disease. Study findings and constraints: It was in persistent disease that TRBV28, TRBJ1-2 and TRBJ2-5 were favored. The sample size was small, and this may have reduced accuracy.

CDR3 length: 14 residues. V lost 4 bases, J lost 5 bases, and 15 bases lay in between. CDR1 and CDR2 (germline): MGHRA, YSYEKL. This clonotype was sampled from a female donor with Graves disease. The sample consisted of peripheral blood mononuclear cells (PBMCs), taken when the disease was refractory, from a patient treated with antithyroid drugs. V gene TRBV4-1 combines with J gene TRBJ2-7, with no clear D. The CDR3 sequence: CASSRVGKAHEQYF. For the CDR3, the DNA is TGCGCCAGCAGCCGCGTTGGGAAAGCCCACGAGCAGTACTTC.